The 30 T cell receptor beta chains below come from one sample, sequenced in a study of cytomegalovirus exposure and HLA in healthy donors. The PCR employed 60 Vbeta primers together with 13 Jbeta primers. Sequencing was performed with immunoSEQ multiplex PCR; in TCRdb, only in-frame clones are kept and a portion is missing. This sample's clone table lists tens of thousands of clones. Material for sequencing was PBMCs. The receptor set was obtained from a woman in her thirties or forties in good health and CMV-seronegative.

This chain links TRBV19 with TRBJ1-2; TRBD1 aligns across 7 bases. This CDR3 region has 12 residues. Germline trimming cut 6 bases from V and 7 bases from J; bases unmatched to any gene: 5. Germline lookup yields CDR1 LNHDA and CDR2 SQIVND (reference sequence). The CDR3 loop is CASRLQGSGYTF. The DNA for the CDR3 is TGTGCCAGTAGACTACAGGGGAGTGGCTACACCTTC.

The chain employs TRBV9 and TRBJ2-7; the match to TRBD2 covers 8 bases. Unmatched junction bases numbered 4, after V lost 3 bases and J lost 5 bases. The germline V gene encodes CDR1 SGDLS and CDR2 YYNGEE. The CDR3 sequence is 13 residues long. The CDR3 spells CASSAGGEDEQYF. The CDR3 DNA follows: TGTGCCAGCAGCGCGGGGGGGGAAGACGAGCAGTACTTC.

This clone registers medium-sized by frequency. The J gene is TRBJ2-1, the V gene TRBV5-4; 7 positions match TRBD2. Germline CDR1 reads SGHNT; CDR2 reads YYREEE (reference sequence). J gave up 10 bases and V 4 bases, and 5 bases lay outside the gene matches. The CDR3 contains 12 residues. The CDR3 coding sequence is TGTGCCAGCAGCCTGACTAGCTGGGAGCAGTTCTTC. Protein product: CASSLTSWEQFF.

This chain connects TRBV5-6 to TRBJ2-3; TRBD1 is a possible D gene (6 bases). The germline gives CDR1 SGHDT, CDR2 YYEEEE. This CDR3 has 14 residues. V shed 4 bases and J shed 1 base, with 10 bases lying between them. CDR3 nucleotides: TGTGCCAGCAGCCTCAGGGGAGGCACAGATACGCAGTATTTT. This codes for CASSLRGGTDTQYF.

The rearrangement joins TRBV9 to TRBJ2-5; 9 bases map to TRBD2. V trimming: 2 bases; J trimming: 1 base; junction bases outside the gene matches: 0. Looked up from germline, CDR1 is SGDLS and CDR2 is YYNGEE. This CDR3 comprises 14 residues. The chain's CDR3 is CASSVSGSQETQYF. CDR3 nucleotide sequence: TGTGCCAGCAGCGTTAGCGGGAGCCAAGAGACCCAGTACTTC.

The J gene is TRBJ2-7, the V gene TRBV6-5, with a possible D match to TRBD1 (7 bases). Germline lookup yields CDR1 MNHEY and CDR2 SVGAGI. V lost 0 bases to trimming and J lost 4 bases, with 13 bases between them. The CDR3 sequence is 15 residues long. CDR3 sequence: CASSYSKTGTYEQYF. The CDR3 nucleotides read TGTGCCAGCAGTTACTCGAAGACAGGGACTTACGAGCAGTACTTC.

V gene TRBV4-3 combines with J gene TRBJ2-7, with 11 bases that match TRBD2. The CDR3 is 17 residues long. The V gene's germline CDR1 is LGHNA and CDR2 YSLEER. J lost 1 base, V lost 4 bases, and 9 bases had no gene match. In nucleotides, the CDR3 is TGCGCCAGCAGCCGATTAGCCGGGACTAGCGGATCCTACGAGCAGTACTTC. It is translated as CASSRLAGTSGSYEQYF.

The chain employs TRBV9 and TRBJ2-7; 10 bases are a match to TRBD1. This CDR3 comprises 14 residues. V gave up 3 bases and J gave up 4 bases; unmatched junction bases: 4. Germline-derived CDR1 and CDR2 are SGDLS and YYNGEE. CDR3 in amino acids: CASSAGQGKYEQYF. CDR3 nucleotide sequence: TGTGCCAGCAGCGCGGGACAGGGGAAATACGAGCAGTACTTC.

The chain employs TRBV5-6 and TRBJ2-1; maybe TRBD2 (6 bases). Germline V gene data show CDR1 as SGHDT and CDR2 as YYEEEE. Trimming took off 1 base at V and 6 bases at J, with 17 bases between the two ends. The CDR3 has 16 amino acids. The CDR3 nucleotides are TGTGCCAGCAGCTTGCTTTTTGTGGGACTGTTCAATGAGCAGTTCTTC. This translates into CASSLLFVGLFNEQFF.

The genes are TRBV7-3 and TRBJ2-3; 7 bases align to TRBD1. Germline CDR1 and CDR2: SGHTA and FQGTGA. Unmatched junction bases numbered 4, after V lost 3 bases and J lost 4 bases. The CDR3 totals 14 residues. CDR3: CASSFNDRADTQYF. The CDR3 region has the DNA TGTGCCAGCAGCTTTAACGACAGGGCAGATACGCAGTATTTT. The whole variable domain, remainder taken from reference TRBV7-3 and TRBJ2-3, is GAGVSQTPSNKVTEKGKYVELRCDPISGHTALYWYRQSLGQGPEFLIYFQGTGAADDSGLPNDRFFAVRPEGSVSTLKIQRTERGDSAVYLCASSFNDRADTQYFGPGTRLTVL.

The CDR3 loop is CASSIISAGDEQFF. CDR3 in DNA: TGTGCCAGCAGCATAATTTCTGCGGGGGATGAGCAGTTCTTC. The chain is built from TRBV7-2 and TRBJ2-1; 7 nucleotides match TRBD2. Germline loops: CDR1 SGHTA, CDR2 FQGNSA. The CDR3 runs to 14 residues. With 5 bases clipped from V and 8 bases from J, the junction kept 9 bases outside the gene matches. Looking up the rest from reference TRBV7-2 and TRBJ2-1 gives the full variable domain: GAGVSQSPSNKVTEKGKDVELRCDPISGHTALYWYRQSLGQGLEFLIYFQGNSAPDKSGLPSDRFSAERTGGSVSTLTIQRTQQEDSAVYLCASSIISAGDEQFFGPGTRLTVL.

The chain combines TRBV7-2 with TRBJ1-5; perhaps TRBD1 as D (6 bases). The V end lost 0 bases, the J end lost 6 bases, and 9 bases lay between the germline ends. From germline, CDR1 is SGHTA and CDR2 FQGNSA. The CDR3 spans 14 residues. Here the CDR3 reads CASSLAQGGQPQHF. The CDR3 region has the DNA TGTGCCAGCAGCTTAGCACAGGGCGGTCAGCCCCAGCATTTT. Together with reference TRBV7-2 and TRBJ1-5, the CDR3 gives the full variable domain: GAGVSQSPSNKVTEKGKDVELRCDPISGHTALYWYRQSLGQGLEFLIYFQGNSAPDKSGLPSDRFSAERTGGSVSTLTIQRTQQEDSAVYLCASSLAQGGQPQHFGDGTRLSIL.

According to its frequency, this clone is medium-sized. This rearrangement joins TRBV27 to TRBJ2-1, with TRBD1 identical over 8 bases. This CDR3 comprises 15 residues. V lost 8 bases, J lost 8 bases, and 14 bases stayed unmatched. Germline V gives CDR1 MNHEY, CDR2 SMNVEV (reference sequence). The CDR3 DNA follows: TGTGCCAGCCTACCGCGGACAGGGTTTCTACATGAGCAGTTCTTC. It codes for CASLPRTGFLHEQFF.

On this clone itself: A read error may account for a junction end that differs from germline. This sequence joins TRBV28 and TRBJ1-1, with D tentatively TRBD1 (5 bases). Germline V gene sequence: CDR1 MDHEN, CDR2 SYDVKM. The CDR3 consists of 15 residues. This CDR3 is CASSLGAGYRTEDFF. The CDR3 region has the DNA TGTGCCAGCAGTTTAGGGGCAGGGTACCGCACTGAAGATTTCTTT.

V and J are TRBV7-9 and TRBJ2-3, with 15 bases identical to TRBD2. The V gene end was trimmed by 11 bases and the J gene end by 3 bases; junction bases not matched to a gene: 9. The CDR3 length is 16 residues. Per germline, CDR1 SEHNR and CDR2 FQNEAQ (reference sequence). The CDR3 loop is CAFAGTSGRSTDTQYF. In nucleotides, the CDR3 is TGTGCCTTCGCCGGGACTAGCGGGAGGTCGACAGATACGCAGTATTTT.

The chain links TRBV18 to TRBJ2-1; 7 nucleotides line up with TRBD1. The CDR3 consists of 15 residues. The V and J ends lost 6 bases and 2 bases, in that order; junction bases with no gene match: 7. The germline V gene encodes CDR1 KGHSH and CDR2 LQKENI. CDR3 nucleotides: TGTGCCAGCTCCCTCGACAGGGTGACCTACAATGAGCAGTTCTTC. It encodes CASSLDRVTYNEQFF.

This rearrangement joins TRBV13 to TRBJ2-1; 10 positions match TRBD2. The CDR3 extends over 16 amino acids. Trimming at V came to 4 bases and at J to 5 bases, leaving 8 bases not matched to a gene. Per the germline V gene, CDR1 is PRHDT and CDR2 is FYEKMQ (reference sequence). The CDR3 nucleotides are TGTGCCAGCAGCTCCCCTGACGGACTAGCGGACAATGAGCAGTTCTTC. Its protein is CASSSPDGLADNEQFF.

This CDR3 is CASSLGYRAQETQYF. For the CDR3, the DNA is TGTGCCAGCAGCTTGGGTTACAGGGCTCAAGAGACCCAGTACTTC. V usage is TRBV5-8 and J usage is TRBJ2-5, with a weak D call TRBD1 (6 bases). The CDR3 runs 15 residues. Trimming removed 0 bases at V and 2 bases at J, with 11 bases between. CDR1 is SGHTS and CDR2 is YDEGEE in the germline V gene. Complete variable domain (other parts from reference TRBV5-8 and TRBJ2-5): EAGVTQSPTHLIKTRGQQATLRCSPISGHTSVYWYQQALGLGLQFLLWYDEGEERNRGNFPPRFSGRQFPNYSSELNVNALELEDSALYLCASSLGYRAQETQYFGPGTRLLVL.

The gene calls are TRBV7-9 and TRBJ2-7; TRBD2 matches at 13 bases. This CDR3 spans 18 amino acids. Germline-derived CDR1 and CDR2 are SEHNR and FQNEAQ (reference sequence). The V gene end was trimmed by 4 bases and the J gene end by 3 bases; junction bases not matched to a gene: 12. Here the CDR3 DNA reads TGTGCCAGCAGCTCTACTTTCTCCGGGACTAGCGGGGACTACGAGCAGTACTTC. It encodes CASSSTFSGTSGDYEQYF.

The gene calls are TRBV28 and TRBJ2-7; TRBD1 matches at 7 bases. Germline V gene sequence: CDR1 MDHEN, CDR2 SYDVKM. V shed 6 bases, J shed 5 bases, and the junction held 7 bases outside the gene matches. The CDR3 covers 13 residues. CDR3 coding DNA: TGTGCCAGCAGGGGGAACAGGGGCGACGAGCAGTACTTC. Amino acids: CASRGNRGDEQYF.

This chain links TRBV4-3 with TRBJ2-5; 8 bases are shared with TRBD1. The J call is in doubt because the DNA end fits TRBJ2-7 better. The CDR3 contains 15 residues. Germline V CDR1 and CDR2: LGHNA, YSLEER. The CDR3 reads CASSPYTGGTYEQYF. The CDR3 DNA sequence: TGCGCCAGCAGCCCGTATACAGGGGGGACCTACGAGCAGTACTTC.

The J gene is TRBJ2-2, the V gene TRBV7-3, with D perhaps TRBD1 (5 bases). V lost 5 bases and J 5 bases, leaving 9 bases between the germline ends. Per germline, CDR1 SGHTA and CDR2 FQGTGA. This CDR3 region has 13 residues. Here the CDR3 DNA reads TGTGCCAGCAGCAGGGGTTGGACCGGGGAGCTGTTTTTT. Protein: CASSRGWTGELFF.

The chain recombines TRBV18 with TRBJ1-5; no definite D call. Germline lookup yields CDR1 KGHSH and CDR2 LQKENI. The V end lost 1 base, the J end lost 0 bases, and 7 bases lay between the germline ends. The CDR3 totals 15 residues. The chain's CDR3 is CASSPRQHSNQPQHF. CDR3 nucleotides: TGTGCCAGCTCACCACGACAACATAGCAATCAGCCCCAGCATTTT.

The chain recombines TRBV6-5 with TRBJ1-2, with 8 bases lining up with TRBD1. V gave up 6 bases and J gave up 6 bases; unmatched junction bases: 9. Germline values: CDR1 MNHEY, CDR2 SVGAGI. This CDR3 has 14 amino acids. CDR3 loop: CASSTRTGNHGYTF. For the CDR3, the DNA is TGTGCCAGCAGCACGAGGACAGGGAACCATGGCTACACCTTC.

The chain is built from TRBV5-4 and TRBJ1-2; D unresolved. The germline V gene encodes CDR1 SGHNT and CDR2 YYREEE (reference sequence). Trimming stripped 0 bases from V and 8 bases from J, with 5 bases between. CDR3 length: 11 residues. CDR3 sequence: CASSLESGYTF. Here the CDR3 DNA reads TGTGCCAGCAGCTTGGAATCGGGCTACACCTTC.

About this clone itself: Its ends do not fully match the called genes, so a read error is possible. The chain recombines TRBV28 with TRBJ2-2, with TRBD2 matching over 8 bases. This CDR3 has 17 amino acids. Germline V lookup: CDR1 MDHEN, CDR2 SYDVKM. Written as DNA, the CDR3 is TGTGCCAGCAGTATCCCCGGTGGTAGCGGGAACGCCGGGGAGCTGTTTTTT. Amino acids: CASSIPGGSGNAGELFF.

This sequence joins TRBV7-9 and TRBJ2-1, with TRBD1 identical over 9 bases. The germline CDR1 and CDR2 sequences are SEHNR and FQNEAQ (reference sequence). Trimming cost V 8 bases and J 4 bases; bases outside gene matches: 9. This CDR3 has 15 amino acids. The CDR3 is CASRPTGQGYNEQFF. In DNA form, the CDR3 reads TGTGCCAGCCGCCCCACGGGACAGGGTTACAATGAGCAGTTCTTC.

The DNA for the CDR3 is TGTGCCACCAGCAGAAGCCCGGGACAGACCGACTATGGCTACACCTTC. Its translation is CATSRSPGQTDYGYTF. The rearrangement joins TRBV15 to TRBJ1-2; the match to TRBD1 covers 7 bases. The CDR3 runs 16 residues. The V gene's germline CDR1 is LNHNV and CDR2 YYDKDF (reference sequence). V dropped 2 bases and J dropped 3; count of bases not matched to a gene: 9.

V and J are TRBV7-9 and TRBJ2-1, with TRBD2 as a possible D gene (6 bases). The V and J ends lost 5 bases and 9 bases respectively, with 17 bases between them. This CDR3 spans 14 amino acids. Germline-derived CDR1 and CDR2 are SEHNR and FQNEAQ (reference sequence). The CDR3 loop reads CASSLTLRELEQFF. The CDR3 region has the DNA TGTGCCAGCAGCCTTACTCTCCGGGAGCTTGAGCAGTTCTTC.

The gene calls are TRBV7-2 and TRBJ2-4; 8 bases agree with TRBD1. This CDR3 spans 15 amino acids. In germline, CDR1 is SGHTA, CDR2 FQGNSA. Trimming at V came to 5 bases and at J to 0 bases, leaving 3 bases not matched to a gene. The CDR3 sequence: CASSPGGLAKNIQYF. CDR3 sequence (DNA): TGTGCCAGCAGCCCAGGGGGCCTAGCCAAAAACATTCAGTACTTC.